A selection of T cell receptor beta chains follows, all from one sample in a study of T cell repertoires and HLA-DP antigens. Sequencing used immunoSEQ multiplex PCR; TCRdb keeps in-frame clones, though not all of them. This table holds around 90,000 clones, around nine tenths found once. These receptors have no known antigen. The sample comprised CD4+ T cells from PBMCs. The receptor set was obtained from a man in his fifties or sixties in good health and CMV-seronegative. CDR3s include the opening cysteine and the closing phenylalanine or tryptophan. D genes are given only for firm matches. Some rows mark clone size as missing; the rest say once, few, many or name a class of expanded clone.

-	TRBV7-2	-	TRBJ2-7	CASSKGDPPYEQYF	TGTGCCAGCAGTAAGGGGGACCCCCCCTACGAGCAGTACTTC
-	TRBV6-1	-	TRBJ2-5	CASSESGQGRETQYF	TGTGCCAGCAGTGAAAGCGGGCAGGGGCGAGAGACCCAGTACTTC
-	TRBV28	-	TRBJ1-2	CASSIQGGSYGYTF	TGTGCCAGCAGTATACAAGGAGGCTCCTATGGCTACACCTTC
-	TRBV4-3	-	TRBJ2-1	CASSQAPFGGGNEQFF	TGCGCCAGCAGCCAAGCCCCGTTTGGAGGGGGCAATGAGCAGTTCTTC
-	TRBV27	TRBD2	TRBJ2-7	CASSLLRAGGQSSYEQYF	TGTGCCAGCAGTTTACTTCGGGCGGGAGGACAGAGCTCCTACGAGCAGTACTTC
-	TRBV4-2	TRBD1	TRBJ2-7	CASSRAKGASYEQYF	TGTGCCAGCAGCAGGGCCAAGGGGGCGTCCTACGAGCAGTACTTC
-	TRBV5-1	TRBD2	TRBJ2-1	CASSISGTSNDEQFF	TGCGCCAGCAGCATCTCCGGGACTAGCAACGATGAGCAGTTCTTC
few	TRBV18	-	TRBJ1-3	CASSLISGNTIYF	TGTGCCAGCTCTCTTATCTCTGGAAACACCATATATTTT
-	TRBV6-1	TRBD1	TRBJ2-4	CASSGGTGGALAKNIQYF	TGTGCCAGCAGTGGAGGGACAGGGGGAGCCCTAGCCAAAAACATTCAGTACTTC
-	TRBV25-1	-	TRBJ1-2	CASSELRQMGGYTF	TGTGCCAGCAGTGAACTGCGACAGATGGGGGGCTACACCTTC
-	TRBV4-1	TRBD2	TRBJ2-5	CASSQSQRERETQYF	TGCGCCAGCAGCCAGAGCCAGCGGGAGCGGGAGACCCAGTACTTC
-	TRBV19	TRBD1	TRBJ2-7	CASSSRQGANEQYF	TGTGCCAGTAGTTCCCGACAGGGGGCTAACGAGCAGTACTTC
-	TRBV28	TRBD2	TRBJ2-7	CASSGTSGRIYEQYF	TGTGCCAGCAGTGGGACTAGCGGGAGAATCTACGAGCAGTACTTC
-	TRBV2	-	TRBJ2-1	CASTRRDLNEQFF	TGTGCCAGCACGAGAAGGGACTTGAATGAGCAGTTCTTC
few	TRBV5-1	TRBD1	TRBJ1-2	CASSARTGARGQGYTF	TGCGCCAGCAGCGCGCGGACAGGGGCTAGGGGTCAGGGCTACACCTTC
-	TRBV11-3	-	TRBJ2-5	CASSFGGGHGRETQYF	TGTGCCAGCAGCTTCGGAGGGGGTCACGGCCGGGAGACCCAGTACTTC
-	TRBV4-1	TRBD1	TRBJ1-5	CASSHTQGNLNQPQHF	TGCGCCAGCAGCCATACACAGGGGAATCTGAATCAGCCCCAGCATTTT
-	TRBV9	-	TRBJ1-6	CASRQGLQSPLHF	TGTGCCAGCAGGCAGGGGTTACAATCACCCCTCCACTTT
-	TRBV11-2	-	TRBJ2-5	CASSRGRLQETQYF	TGTGCCAGCAGCCGCGGCCGGTTGCAAGAGACCCAGTACTTC
-	TRBV30	-	TRBJ1-5	CAWSLYTGSSNQPQHF	TGTGCCTGGAGTCTTTATACAGGGTCGAGCAATCAGCCCCAGCATTTT
-	TRBV6-6	-	TRBJ2-2	CASIFGNTGELFF	TGTGCCAGCATCTTCGGGAACACCGGGGAGCTGTTTTTT
few	TRBV4-1	-	TRBJ1-2	CASTGAGAATRYGYTF	TGCGCCAGCACCGGTGCGGGGGCAGCCACACGGTATGGCTACACCTTC
-	TRBV11-1	-	TRBJ2-1	CASSLALSGYNEQFF	TGTGCCAGCAGCTTAGCGCTGTCAGGCTACAATGAGCAGTTCTTC
few	TRBV2	TRBD2	TRBJ2-2	CASSRTSGSLTGELFF	TGTGCCAGCAGTAGGACTAGCGGGAGTCTAACCGGGGAGCTGTTTTTT
once	TRBV4-3	TRBD1	TRBJ2-7	CASSRASRGQAHEDYEQYF	TGCGCCAGCAGCCGCGCGTCCAGGGGGCAAGCTCACGAGGACTACGAGCAGTACTTC
once	TRBV2	TRBD1	TRBJ2-5	CASSRDRQETQYF	TGTGCCAGCAGTCGGGACAGGCAAGAGACCCAGTACTTC
-	TRBV7-2	-	TRBJ2-3	CASSVFTDTQYF	TGTGCCAGCAGTGTCTTCACAGATACGCAGTATTTT
-	TRBV5-1	-	TRBJ2-7	CASRSTQIAYEQYF	TGCGCCAGCAGATCGACCCAAATCGCCTACGAGCAGTACTTC
-	TRBV6-5	TRBD1	TRBJ2-7	CASSYSGTGVTYEQYF	TGTGCCAGCAGTTACTCGGGGACAGGGGTAACCTACGAGCAGTACTTC
-	TRBV9	-	TRBJ2-3	CASSSPPGVAAPSTDTQYF	TGTGCCAGCAGCTCCCCACCAGGGGTAGCGGCCCCTAGCACAGATACGCAGTATTTT
-	TRBV30	-	TRBJ2-2	CAWSVRSTGELFF	TGTGCCTGGAGTGTACGTAGCACCGGGGAGCTGTTTTTT
-	TRBV27	-	TRBJ2-7	CASSPLYEQYF	TGTGCCAGCAGCCCCCTCTACGAGCAGTACTTC
-	TRBV25-1	TRBD2	TRBJ2-5	CASRGPGGAETQYF	TGTGCCAGCAGGGGGCCGGGGGGGGCAGAGACCCAGTACTTC
-	TRBV27	TRBD1	TRBJ1-5	CASSSRDRGGGQPQHF	TGTGCCAGCAGTTCCCGGGACAGGGGAGGAGGTCAGCCCCAGCATTTT
-	TRBV6-1	-	TRBJ2-1	CASSPSGPINDQQFF	TGTGCCAGCAGTCCAAGCGGCCCGATTAATGATCAGCAGTTCTTC
-	TRBV18	-	TRBJ2-7	CASSPYEQYF	TGTGCCAGCTCCCCTTACGAGCAGTACTTC
few	TRBV19	-	TRBJ1-1	CASSRARDTEAFF	TGTGCCAGTTCTAGAGCGCGGGACACTGAAGCTTTCTTT
-	TRBV28	TRBD1	TRBJ2-3	CASSSGTGGDMAQYF	TGTGCCAGCAGTTCCGGGACAGGGGGGGACATGGCGCAGTATTTT
-	TRBV5-1	-	TRBJ1-5	CASSLDSYSNQPQHF	TGCGCCAGCAGCTTGGACTCCTATAGCAATCAGCCCCAGCATTTT